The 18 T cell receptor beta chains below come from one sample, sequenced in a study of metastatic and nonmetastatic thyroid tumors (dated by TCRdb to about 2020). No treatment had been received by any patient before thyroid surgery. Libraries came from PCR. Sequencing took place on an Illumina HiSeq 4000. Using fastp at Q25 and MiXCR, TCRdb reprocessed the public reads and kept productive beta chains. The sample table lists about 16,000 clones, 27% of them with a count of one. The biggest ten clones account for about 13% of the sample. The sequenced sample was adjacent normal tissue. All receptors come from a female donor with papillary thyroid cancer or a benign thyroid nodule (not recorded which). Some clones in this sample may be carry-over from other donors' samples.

CDR3 DNA sequence: TGTGCCAGCAGCTTGGTCCCAGGGGGCGCAGATACGCAGTATTTT. Its translation is CASSLVPGGADTQYF. The V gene is TRBV7-8, the J gene TRBJ2-3; TRBD1 matches at 8 bases. CDR1 and CDR2 (germline): SGHVS, FQNEAQ. This CDR3 contains 15 residues. The ends lost 3 bases at V and 4 bases at J; junction bases unmatched: 6.

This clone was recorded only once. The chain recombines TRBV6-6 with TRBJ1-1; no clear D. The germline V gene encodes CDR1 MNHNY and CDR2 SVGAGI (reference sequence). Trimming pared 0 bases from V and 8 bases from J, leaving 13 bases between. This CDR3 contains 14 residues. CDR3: CASSYSTEVREAFF. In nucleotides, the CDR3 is TGTGCCAGCAGTTACTCCACGGAAGTGAGAGAAGCTTTCTTT.

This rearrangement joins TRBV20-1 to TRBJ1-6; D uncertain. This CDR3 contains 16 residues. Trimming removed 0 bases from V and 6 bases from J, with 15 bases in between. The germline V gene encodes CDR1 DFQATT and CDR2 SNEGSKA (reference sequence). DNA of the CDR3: TGCAGTGCTAGAGATCTGCTGGGAGGGAGTAATTCACCCCTCCACTTT. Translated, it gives CSARDLLGGSNSPLHF.

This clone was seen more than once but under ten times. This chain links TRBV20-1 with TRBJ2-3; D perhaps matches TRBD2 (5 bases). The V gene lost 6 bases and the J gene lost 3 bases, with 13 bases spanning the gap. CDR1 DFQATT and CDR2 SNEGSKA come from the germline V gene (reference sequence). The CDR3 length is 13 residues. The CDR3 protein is CSAEYAGTDTQYF. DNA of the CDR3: TGCAGTGCCGAGTACGCGGGTACAGATACGCAGTATTTT.

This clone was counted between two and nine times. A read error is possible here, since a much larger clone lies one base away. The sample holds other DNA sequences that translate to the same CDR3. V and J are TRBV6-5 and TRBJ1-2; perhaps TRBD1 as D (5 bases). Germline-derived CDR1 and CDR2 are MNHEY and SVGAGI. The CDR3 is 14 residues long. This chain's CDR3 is CASSYSGPNYGYTF. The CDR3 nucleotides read TGTGCAAGCAGTTACTCGGGACCGAATTATGGCTACACCTTC.

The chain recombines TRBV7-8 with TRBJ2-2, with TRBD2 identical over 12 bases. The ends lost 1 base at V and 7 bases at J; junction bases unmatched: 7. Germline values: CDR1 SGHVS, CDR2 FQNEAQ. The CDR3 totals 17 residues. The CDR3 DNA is TGTGCCAGCAGCTTAGTTCGACTAGCGGGGGCGAACGGGGAGCTGTTTTTT. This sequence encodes CASSLVRLAGANGELFF.

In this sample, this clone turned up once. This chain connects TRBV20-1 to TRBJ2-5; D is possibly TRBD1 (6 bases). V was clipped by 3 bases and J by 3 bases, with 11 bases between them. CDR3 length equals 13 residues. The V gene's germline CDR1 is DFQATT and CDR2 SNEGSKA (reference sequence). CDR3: CSASPGAEETQYF. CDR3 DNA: TGCAGTGCTAGTCCAGGGGCTGAAGAGACCCAGTACTTC.

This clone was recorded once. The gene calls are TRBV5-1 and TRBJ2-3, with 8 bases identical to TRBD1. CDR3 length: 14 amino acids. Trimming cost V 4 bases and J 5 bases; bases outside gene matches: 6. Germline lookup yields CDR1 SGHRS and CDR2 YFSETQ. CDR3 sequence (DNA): TGCGCCAGCAGCGGTCAGGGGGCCGGAGATACGCAGTATTTT. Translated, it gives CASSGQGAGDTQYF.

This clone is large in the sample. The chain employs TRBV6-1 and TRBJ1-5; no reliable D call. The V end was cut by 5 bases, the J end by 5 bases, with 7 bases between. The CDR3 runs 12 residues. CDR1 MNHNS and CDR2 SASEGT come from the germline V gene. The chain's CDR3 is CASSSPDQPQHF. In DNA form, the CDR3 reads TGTGCCAGCAGTTCTCCGGATCAGCCCCAGCATTTT.

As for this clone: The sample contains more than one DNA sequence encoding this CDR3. CDR3 in amino acids: CSARDLRLAGGAGEQFF. The CDR3 nucleotides are TGCAGTGCTAGAGATCTCCGGCTAGCGGGAGGGGCTGGTGAGCAGTTCTTC. The chain is built from TRBV20-1 and TRBJ2-1, with TRBD2 matching over 12 bases. This CDR3 spans 17 amino acids. CDR1 DFQATT and CDR2 SNEGSKA come from the germline V gene (reference sequence). V shed 0 bases, J shed 9 bases, and the junction held 12 bases outside the gene matches.

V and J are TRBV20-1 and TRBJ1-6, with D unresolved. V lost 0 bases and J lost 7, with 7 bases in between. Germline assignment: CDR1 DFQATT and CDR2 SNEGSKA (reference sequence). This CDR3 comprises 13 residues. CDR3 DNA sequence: TGCAGTGCTAGAGATACGGTCAATTCACCCCTCCACTTT. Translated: CSARDTVNSPLHF.

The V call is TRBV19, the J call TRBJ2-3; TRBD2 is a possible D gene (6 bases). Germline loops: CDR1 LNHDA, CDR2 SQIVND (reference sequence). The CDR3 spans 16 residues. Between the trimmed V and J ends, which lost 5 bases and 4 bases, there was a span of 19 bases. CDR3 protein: CASSHHGSVPPDTQYF. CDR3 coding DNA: TGTGCCAGTAGTCATCACGGGAGTGTGCCCCCAGATACGCAGTATTTT.

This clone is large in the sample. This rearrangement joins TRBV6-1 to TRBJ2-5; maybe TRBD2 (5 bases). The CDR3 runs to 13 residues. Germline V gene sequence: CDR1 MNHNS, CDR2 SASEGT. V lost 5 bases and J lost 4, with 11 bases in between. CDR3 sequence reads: CASSTMDSETQYF. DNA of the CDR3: TGTGCCAGCAGTACGATGGACTCAGAGACCCAGTACTTC.

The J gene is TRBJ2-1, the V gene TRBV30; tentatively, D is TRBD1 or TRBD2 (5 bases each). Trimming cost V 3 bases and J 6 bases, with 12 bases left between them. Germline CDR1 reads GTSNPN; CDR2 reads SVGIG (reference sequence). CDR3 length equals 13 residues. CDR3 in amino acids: CAWRRGAGNEQFF. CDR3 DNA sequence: TGTGCCTGGAGGCGAGGGGCCGGCAATGAGCAGTTCTTC.

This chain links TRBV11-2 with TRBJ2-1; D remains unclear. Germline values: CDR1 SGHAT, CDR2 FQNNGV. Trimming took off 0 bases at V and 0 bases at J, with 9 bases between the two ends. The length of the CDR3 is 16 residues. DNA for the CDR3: TGTGCCAGCAGCTTAGAGGCAAGCCTCTCCTACAATGAGCAGTTCTTC. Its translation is CASSLEASLSYNEQFF. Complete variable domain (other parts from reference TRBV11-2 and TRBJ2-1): EAGVAQSPRYKIIEKRQSVAFWCNPISGHATLYWYQQILGQGPKLLIQFQNNGVVDDSQLPKDRFSAERLKGVDSTLKIQPAKLEDSAVYLCASSLEASLSYNEQFFGPGTRLTVL.

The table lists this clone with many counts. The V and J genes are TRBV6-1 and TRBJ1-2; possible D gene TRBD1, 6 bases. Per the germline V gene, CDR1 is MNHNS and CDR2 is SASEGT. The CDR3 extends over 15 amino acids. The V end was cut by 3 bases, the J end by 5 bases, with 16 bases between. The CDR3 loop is CASSEAGQRRYGYTF. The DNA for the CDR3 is TGTGCCAGCAGTGAGGCTGGACAGAGGAGGTATGGCTACACCTTC.

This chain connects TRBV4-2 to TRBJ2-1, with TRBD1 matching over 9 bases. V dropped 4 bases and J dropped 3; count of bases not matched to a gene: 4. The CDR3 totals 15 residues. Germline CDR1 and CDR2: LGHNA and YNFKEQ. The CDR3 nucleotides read TGTGCCAGCAGCCGTGGACAGGGGAACTACAATGAGCAGTTCTTC. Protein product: CASSRGQGNYNEQFF.

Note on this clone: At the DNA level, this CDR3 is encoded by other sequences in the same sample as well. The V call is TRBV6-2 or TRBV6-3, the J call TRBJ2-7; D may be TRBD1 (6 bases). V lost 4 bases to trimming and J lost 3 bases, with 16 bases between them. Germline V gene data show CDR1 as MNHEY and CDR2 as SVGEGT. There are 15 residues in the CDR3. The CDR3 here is CASSSHRTGNYEQYF. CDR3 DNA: TGTGCCAGCAGTTCCCACCGTACAGGGAACTACGAGCAGTACTTC.